Judged by abundance, the clone carrying this T cell receptor (beta chain) is large. Antigen unknown. Profiling relied on immunoSEQ multiplex PCR, and the TCRdb table lists in-frame clones only, not all of them. The sample lists roughly 5,000 clones, 69% seen once, with about 14% in the top ten. This CDR3 spans 14 amino acids. V shed 3 bases, J shed 5 bases, and the junction held 6 bases outside the gene matches. Germline loops: CDR1 KGHSH, CDR2 LQKENI. The sample comes from a study of coeliac disease. For the study at large: Coeliac patients had active, refractory type I, or gluten-free-diet-controlled disease. Study conclusions and caveats: In active celiac disease, intraepithelial and lamina propria TRB and TRG repertoires were less clonal than controls.

Sequencing was carried out using lymphocytes from the gut lamina propria. The sequence came from a woman aged 40 to 50. This chain uses TRBV18 with TRBJ2-7; 8 nucleotides align to TRBD1. In DNA form, the CDR3 reads TGTGCCAGCTCACCCCGGACAGGGCACGACGAGCAGTACTTC. Translating gives CASSPRTGHDEQYF.